This T cell receptor beta chain was captured by sequencing in a study of cytomegalovirus exposure and HLA in healthy donors. Study in general: Among the roughly 370 genotyped donors, less than 85% were placed in the Caucasian-associated ancestry cluster.

Whole-study findings and limits: In vitro work confirmed that three CMV-associated chains recognize CMV antigens. Later analysis suggested most CMV-associated TCR beta chains were HLA-restricted. In a later analysis, several top co-occurrence clusters appeared linked to parvovirus B19, influenza, CMV and Epstein-Barr virus.

The CDR3 consists of 13 residues. Trimming cost V 5 bases and J 2 bases, with 10 bases left between them. Germline V lookup: CDR1 LNHDA, CDR2 SQIVND (reference sequence). On this clone: What it binds is unknown.

60 Vbeta and 13 Jbeta primers were used in PCR. Here immunoSEQ multiplex PCR was the method, and the copy in TCRdb shows in-frame clones only, minus some. The repertoire holds under 200,000 clones, more than 65% seen once, with about 3.5% in the top ten. This TCR was sampled from a man between 40 and 49 years old in good health and CMV-seropositive. Material for sequencing was PBMCs. The genes are TRBV19 and TRBJ2-7; D is unresolved. The CDR3 bases are TGTGCCAGTAGTTCCTACCTTACCTACGAGCAGTACTTC. This translates into CASSSYLTYEQYF.